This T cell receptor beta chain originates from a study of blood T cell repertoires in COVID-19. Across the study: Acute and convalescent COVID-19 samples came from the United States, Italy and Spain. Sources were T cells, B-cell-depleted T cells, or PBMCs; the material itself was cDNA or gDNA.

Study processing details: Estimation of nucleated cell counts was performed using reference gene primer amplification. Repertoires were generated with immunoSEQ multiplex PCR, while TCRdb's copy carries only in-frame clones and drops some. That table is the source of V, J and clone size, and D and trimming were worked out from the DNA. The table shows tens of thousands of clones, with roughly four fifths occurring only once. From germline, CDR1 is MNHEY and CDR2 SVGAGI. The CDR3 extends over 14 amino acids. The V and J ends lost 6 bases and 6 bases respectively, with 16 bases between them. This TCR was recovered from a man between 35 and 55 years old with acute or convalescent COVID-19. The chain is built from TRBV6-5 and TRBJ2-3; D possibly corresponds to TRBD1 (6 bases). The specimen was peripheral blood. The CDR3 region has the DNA TGTGCCAGCAGAGGACAGCTAAATGATGATACGCAGTATTTT. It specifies CASRGQLNDDTQYF.